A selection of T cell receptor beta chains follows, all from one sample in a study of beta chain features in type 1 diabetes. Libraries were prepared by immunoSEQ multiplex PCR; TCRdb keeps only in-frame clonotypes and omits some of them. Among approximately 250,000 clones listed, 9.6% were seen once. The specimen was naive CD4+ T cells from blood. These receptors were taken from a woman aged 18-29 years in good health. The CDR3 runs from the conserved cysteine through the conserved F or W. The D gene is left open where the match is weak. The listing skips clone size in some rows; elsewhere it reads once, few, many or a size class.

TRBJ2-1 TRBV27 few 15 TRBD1 TGTGCCAGCAGTTCCCAGGGGGTTGTCTACAATGAGCAGTTCTTC CASSSQGVVYNEQFF
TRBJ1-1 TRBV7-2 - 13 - TGTGCCAGCAGTCGTTTACAGGGACCTGAAGCTTTCTTT CASSRLQGPEAFF
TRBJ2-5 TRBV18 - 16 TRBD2 TGTGCCAGCTCACAGACTAGCGGGAGTTTCCAAGAGACCCAGTACTTC CASSQTSGSFQETQYF
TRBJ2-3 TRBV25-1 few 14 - TGTGCCAGCAGTCTACAGGGCGGCACAGATACGCAGTATTTT CASSLQGGTDTQYF
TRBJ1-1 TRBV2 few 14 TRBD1 TGTGCCAGCAGTGAATACGGACAGGGCACTGAAGCTTTCTTT CASSEYGQGTEAFF
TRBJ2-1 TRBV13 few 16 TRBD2 TGTGCCAGCAGCTTTCTAGCGGGGGGGCGGAACAATGAGCAGTTCTTC CASSFLAGGRNNEQFF
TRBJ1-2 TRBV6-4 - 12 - TGTGCCATCAGTGGGGAGGATGATGGCTACACCTTC CAISGEDDGYTF
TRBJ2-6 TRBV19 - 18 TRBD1 TGTGCCAGTAGTACAAGGACAGGGCAGGGCTCTGGGGCCAACGTCCTGACTTTC CASSTRTGQGSGANVLTF
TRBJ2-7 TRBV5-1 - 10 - TGCGCCCGCTACCCGGACGAGCAGTACTTC CARYPDEQYF
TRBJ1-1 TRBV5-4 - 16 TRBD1 TGTGCCAGCAGCTCGGCAAAACAGGGGGCGAACACTGAAGCTTTCTTT CASSSAKQGANTEAFF
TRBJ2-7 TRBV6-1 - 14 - TGTGCCAGCAGTGATACCCGGACTGGCTACGAGCAGTACTTC CASSDTRTGYEQYF
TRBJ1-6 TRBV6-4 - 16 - TGTGCCAGCAGTGAACGAAGGACAGCCTATAATTCACCCCTCCACTTT CASSERRTAYNSPLHF
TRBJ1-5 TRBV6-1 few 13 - TGTGCCAGCAGTGTTCAGGGAGGTCAGCCCCAGCATTTT CASSVQGGQPQHF
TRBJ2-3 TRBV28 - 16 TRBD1 TGTGCCAGCAGTTCCGATGGACAGGGGTCGCCAGATACGCAGTATTTT CASSSDGQGSPDTQYF
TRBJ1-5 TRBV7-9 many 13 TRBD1 TGTGCCAGCAGCCTGGGACAGTATCAGCCCCAGCATTTT CASSLGQYQPQHF
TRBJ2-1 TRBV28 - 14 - TGTGCCAGCAGGGGGGCAAGGATCTACAATGAGCAGTTCTTC CASRGARIYNEQFF
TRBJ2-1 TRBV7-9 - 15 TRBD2 TGTGCCAGCAGCTCCCGACTAGCGGGAAACAATGAGCAGTTCTTC CASSSRLAGNNEQFF
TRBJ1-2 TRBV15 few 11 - TGTGCCACCAGCAGAAACAATGGCTACACCTTC CATSRNNGYTF
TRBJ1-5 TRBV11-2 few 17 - TGTGCCAGCAGCTTAGGAGGGGAGGGTCTTAGCAATCAGCCCCAGCATTTT CASSLGGEGLSNQPQHF
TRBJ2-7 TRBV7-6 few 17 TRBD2 TGTGCCAGCAGCCCTATGTTTAGCGGGAGGGCGTCCTACGAGCAGTACTTC CASSPMFSGRASYEQYF
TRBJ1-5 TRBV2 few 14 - TGTGCCAGCAGTGATTCGACAGTCGAACAGCCCCAGCATTTT CASSDSTVEQPQHF
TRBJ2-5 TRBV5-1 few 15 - TGCGCCAGCAGCTTGCGGGGCGGGAAACAAGAGACCCAGTACTTC CASSLRGGKQETQYF
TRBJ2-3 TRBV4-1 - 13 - TGTGCCAGCAGCCAAGACCGTTCAGATACGCAGTATTTT CASSQDRSDTQYF
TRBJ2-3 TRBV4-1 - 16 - TGCGCCAGCAGCCAGGTGGTCGGCGGTAGCACAGATACGCAGTATTTT CASSQVVGGSTDTQYF
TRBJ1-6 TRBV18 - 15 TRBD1 TGTGCCAGCTCAACACTACAGGGGGAGGATTCACCCCTCCACTTT CASSTLQGEDSPLHF
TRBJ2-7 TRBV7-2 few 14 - TGTGCCAGCAGCCGGCCGGAGGTCGGCTACGAGCAGTACTTC CASSRPEVGYEQYF
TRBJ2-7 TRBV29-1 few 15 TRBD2 TGCAGCGTTCGGAGGGGACTAGCGGGAGGGAACGAGCAGTACTTC CSVRRGLAGGNEQYF
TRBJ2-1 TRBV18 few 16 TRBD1 TGTGCCAGCTCACTAAGACAGGGGATCTCCTACAATGAGCAGTTCTTC CASSLRQGISYNEQFF
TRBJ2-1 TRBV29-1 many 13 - TGCAGCGTTGAAGAGCAGGGGGGAGGTGAGCAGTTCTTC CSVEEQGGGEQFF
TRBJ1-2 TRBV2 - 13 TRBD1 TGTGCCAGCAGGGACCTAGGGACAGGGGGCAACACCTTC CASRDLGTGGNTF
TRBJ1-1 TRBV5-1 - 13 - TGCGCCAGCAGCCTGACAGTGAGCACTGAAGCTTTCTTT CASSLTVSTEAFF
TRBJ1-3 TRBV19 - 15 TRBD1 TGTGCCAGTAGTACCCACAGGGGAGTGGGTAACACCATATATTTT CASSTHRGVGNTIYF
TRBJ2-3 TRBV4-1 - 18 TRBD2 TGCGCCAGCAGCCAGGGCTCAGGACTAGCGGGAGATGTAGATACGCAGTATTTT CASSQGSGLAGDVDTQYF
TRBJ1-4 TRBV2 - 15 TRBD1 TGTGCCAGCAGATACCCCGGGACAGATAATGAAAAACTGTTTTTT CASRYPGTDNEKLFF
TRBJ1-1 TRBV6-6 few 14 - TGTGCCAGCAGTTATCGTGGAGAGAACACTGAAGCTTTCTTT CASSYRGENTEAFF
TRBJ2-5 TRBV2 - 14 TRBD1 TGTGCCAGCAGTCGACAGGGGTTAGAAGAGACCCAGTACTTC CASSRQGLEETQYF
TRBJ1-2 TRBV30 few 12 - TGTGCCTGGAGTTCCTTGGTCGGTGGCTACACCTTC CAWSSLVGGYTF
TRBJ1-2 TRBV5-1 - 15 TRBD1 TGCGCCAGCAGCCCCACGACAGGGGGCAAGGGCGGCTACACCTTC CASSPTTGGKGGYTF
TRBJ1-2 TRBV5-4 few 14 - TGTGCCAGCAGCTTGAAAGCGATACCCTATGGCTACACCTTC CASSLKAIPYGYTF
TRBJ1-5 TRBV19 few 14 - TGTGCCAGTAGTGACGTCAGGGACAATCAGCCCCAGCATTTT CASSDVRDNQPQHF
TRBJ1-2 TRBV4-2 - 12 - TGTGCCAGCAGCCACAGGTCCCTGGGCTACACCTTC CASSHRSLGYTF
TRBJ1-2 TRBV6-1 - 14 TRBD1 TGTGCCAGCAGTGACAGACAGGGGAGCTATGGCTACACCTTC CASSDRQGSYGYTF